This T cell receptor (beta chain) was sequenced during a study of early T cells in non-severe SARS-CoV-2 infection. Study summary: Bulk RNA from unsorted whole blood was sequenced; chains were unpaired.

The protocol attached unique molecular identifiers to individual cDNA molecules. TCRdb recomputed calls from the 5' RACE reads with MiXCR, one row per CDR3 protein. The sample yields just under 65,000 distinct CDR3 sequences, about 6% seen once. Germline V lookup: CDR1 DFQATT, CDR2 SNEGSKA (reference sequence). There are 14 residues in the CDR3. V was pared by 5 bases and J by 5 bases, with 7 bases of the junction left unmatched. General study findings and limits: Missing private and CD4 specificities, VDJdb matching favored anti-spike CD8 responses.

At least ten counts were recorded for this clonotype. Its specificity is unknown. Sequencing used whole blood, obtained at baseline. The clonotype comes from an adult who was a healthcare worker with PCR-confirmed SARS-CoV-2 infection or an uninfected control (not recorded which). The V and J genes are TRBV20-1 and TRBJ2-7, with 12 bases aligning to TRBD2. CDR3 bases: TGCAGTGCTGCAATCCTAGCGGGAGGGCACGAGCAGTACTTC. The encoded protein is CSAAILAGGHEQYF.